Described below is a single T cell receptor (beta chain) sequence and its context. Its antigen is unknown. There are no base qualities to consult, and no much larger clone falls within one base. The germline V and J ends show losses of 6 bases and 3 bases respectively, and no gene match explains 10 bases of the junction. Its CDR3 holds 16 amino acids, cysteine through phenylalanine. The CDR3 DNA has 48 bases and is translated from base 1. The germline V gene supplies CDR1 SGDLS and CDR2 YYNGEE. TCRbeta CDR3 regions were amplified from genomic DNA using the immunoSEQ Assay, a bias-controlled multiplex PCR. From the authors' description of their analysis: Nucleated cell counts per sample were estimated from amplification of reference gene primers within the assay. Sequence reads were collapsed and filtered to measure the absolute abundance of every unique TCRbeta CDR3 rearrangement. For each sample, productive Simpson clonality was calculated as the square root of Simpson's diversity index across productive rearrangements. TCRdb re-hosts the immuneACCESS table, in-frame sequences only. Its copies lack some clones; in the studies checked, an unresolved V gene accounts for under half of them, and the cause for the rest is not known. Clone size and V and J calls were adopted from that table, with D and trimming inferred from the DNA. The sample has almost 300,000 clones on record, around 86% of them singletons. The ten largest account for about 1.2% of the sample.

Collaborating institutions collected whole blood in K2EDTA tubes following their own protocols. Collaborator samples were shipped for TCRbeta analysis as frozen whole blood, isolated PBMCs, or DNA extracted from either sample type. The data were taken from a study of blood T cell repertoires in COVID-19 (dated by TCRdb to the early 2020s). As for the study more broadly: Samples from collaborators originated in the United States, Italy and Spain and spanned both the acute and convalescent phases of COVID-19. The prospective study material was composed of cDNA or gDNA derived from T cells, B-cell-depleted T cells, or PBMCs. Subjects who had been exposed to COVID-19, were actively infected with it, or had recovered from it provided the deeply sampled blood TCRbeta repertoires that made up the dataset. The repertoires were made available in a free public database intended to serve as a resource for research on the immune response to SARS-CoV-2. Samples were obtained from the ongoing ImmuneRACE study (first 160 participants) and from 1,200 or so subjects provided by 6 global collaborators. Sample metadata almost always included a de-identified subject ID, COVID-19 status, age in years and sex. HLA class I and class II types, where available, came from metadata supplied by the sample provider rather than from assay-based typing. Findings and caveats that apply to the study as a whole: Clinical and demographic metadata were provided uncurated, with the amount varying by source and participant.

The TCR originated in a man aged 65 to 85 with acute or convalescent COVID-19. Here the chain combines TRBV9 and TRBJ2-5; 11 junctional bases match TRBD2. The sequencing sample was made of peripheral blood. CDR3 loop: CASTPASGGHKETQYF. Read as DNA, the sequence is TGTGCCAGCACCCCCGCTAGCGGGGGGCATAAAGAGACCCAGTACTTC.